Each of the 27 T cell receptor beta chains below was sequenced from the same sample in a study of shared clonotypes between healthy human individuals. Generated by immunoSEQ multiplex PCR, the TCRdb table keeps only in-frame clones and is missing some. This table holds approximately 2,000,000 clones, around 92% found once. The sequencing sample was made of naive CD4+ T cells from PBMCs. Noted subset: CD45RA+ positively selected. The receptors were gathered from a man between 18 and 35 years old in good health. Some clones in this sample may be carry-over from other donors' samples.

The chain links TRBV6-1 to TRBJ2-7; the match to TRBD2 covers 9 bases. V was clipped by 4 bases and J by 5 bases; unmatched bases: 12. The V gene's germline CDR1 is MNHNS and CDR2 SASEGT. The CDR3 runs 16 residues. The CDR3, as DNA: TGTGCCAGCAGTGCCGGGACTAGCTGGAGGAAAAACGAGCAGTACTTC. Its protein product is CASSAGTSWRKNEQYF.

This clone was detected only once. CDR3 in amino acids: CASTSGTSGAFSTDTQYF. CDR3 coding DNA: TGTGCCAGCACCTCAGGGACTAGCGGGGCCTTTAGCACAGATACGCAGTATTTT. The V and J genes are TRBV5-4 and TRBJ2-3; 13 bases match TRBD2. The CDR3 runs to 18 residues. Germline CDR1 is SGHNT and CDR2 is YYREEE (reference sequence). The junction had 10 bases not matched to a gene; V was cut back by 6 bases and J by 0 bases.

The chain uses TRBV5-1 and TRBJ2-3; D may be TRBD1 (6 bases). Germline V gene sequence: CDR1 SGHRS, CDR2 YFSETQ. V was clipped by 0 bases and J by 4 bases, with 15 bases between them. The CDR3 has 16 amino acids. The CDR3 region is CASSLDRAGDSDTQYF. The DNA of the CDR3 is TGCGCCAGCAGCTTGGATCGGGCAGGGGATTCAGATACGCAGTATTTT.

This clone was seen just once. This chain uses TRBV5-1 with TRBJ1-4, with TRBD1 matching over 8 bases. The CDR3 runs 14 residues. With V trimmed by 4 bases and J by 6 bases, 5 bases remained unmatched. Germline CDR1 SGHRS, CDR2 YFSETQ. The CDR3 region is CASSEDRGYEKLFF. The CDR3 bases are TGCGCCAGCAGCGAAGACAGGGGTTATGAAAAACTGTTTTTT.

The V call is TRBV30, the J call TRBJ2-3; D gene uncertain. V was shortened by 4 bases and J by 0 bases, with 11 bases between the two germline ends. Germline values: CDR1 GTSNPN, CDR2 SVGIG (reference sequence). This CDR3 is built from 14 residues. CDR3 DNA sequence: TGTGCCTGGACCCTCCGACCTAGCACAGATACGCAGTATTTT. It yields the protein CAWTLRPSTDTQYF. The whole variable domain, remainder taken from reference TRBV30 and TRBJ2-3, is SQTIHQWPATLVQPVGSPLSLECTVEGTSNPNLYWYRQAAGRGLQLLFYSVGIGQISSEVPQNLSASRPQDRQFILSSKKLLLSDSGFYLCAWTLRPSTDTQYFGPGTRLTVL.

The rearrangement links TRBV5-1 to TRBJ2-7; perhaps TRBD1 as D (6 bases). This CDR3 contains 14 residues. V lost 3 bases and J 3 bases, leaving 13 bases between the germline ends. CDR1 and CDR2 from the germline V gene are SGHRS and YFSETQ. Here the CDR3 reads CASSWTDPYYEQYF. For the CDR3, the DNA is TGCGCCAGCAGCTGGACAGATCCTTACTACGAGCAGTACTTC. Drawing the rest from reference TRBV5-1 and TRBJ2-7, the complete variable domain is KAGVTQTPRYLIKTRGQQVTLSCSPISGHRSVSWYQQTPGQGLQFLFEYFSETQRNKGNFPGRFSGRQFSNSRSEMNVSTLELGDSALYLCASSWTDPYYEQYFGPGTRLTVT.

The V and J genes are TRBV28 and TRBJ2-7; D might be TRBD2 (5 bases). The V end lost 7 bases, the J end lost 2 bases, and 18 bases lay between the germline ends. From germline, CDR1 is MDHEN and CDR2 SYDVKM. The CDR3 consists of 15 residues. CDR3 loop: CASTRPWRATYEQYF. The CDR3 bases are TGTGCCAGCACCAGACCTTGGCGGGCAACCTACGAGCAGTACTTC.

The CDR3 spells CASSERRDSDTQYF. The CDR3 bases are TGTGCCAGCAGTGAAAGGAGGGATTCGGATACGCAGTATTTT. The chain joins TRBV2 to TRBJ2-3; a weak D match, TRBD2 (6 bases). V lost 2 bases and J 6 bases, leaving 12 bases between the germline ends. This CDR3 is built from 14 residues. Germline-derived CDR1 and CDR2 are SNHLY and FYNNEI.

The rearrangement uses TRBV5-1 and TRBJ2-7, with 7 bases fitting TRBD1. With 5 bases clipped from V and 2 bases from J, the junction kept 19 bases outside the gene matches. The CDR3 length is 18 residues. Germline V gives CDR1 SGHRS, CDR2 YFSETQ. CDR3 region: CASRTGGQSLPLAYEQYF. Written as DNA, the CDR3 is TGCGCCAGCAGGACTGGGGGACAGAGCCTTCCCCTCGCCTACGAGCAGTACTTC.

J is TRBJ2-7 and V is TRBV29-1, with D possibly being TRBD1 (6 bases). The germline gives CDR1 SQVTM, CDR2 ANQGSEA. CDR3 length equals 14 residues. Trimming left V 7 bases short and J 0 bases short, with 16 bases between. The CDR3 DNA is TGCAGCGCGACGGGACATCGGAGCTCCTACGAGCAGTACTTC. Translating gives CSATGHRSSYEQYF.

About this clone: This CDR3 is also generated by other DNA sequences in the sample. The V gene is TRBV7-9, the J gene TRBJ2-7; D is perhaps TRBD2 (7 bases). Germline-derived CDR1 and CDR2 are SEHNR and FQNEAQ (reference sequence). The V and J ends lost 0 bases and 7 bases respectively, with 10 bases between them. This CDR3 is built from 13 residues. CDR3 residues: CASSLAGGGEQYF. For the CDR3, the DNA is TGTGCCAGCAGCTTAGCGGGAGGGGGTGAGCAGTACTTC.

The chain links TRBV6-5 to TRBJ1-2; weak D call: TRBD1 (6 bases). V lost 6 bases, J lost 0 bases, and 14 bases lay in between. The germline V gene has CDR1 MNHEY and CDR2 SVGAGI. This CDR3 comprises 15 residues. This CDR3 is CASRQGGKTNYGYTF. In DNA, the CDR3 is TGTGCCAGCAGACAAGGGGGGAAGACTAACTATGGCTACACCTTC.

Of note for this clone: A junction boundary mismatches the germline segment, possibly from a read error. The chain uses TRBV27 and TRBJ2-1; tentatively, D is TRBD1 (6 bases). Germline V gene data show CDR1 as MNHEY and CDR2 as SMNVEV (reference sequence). The CDR3 length is 10 residues. Written as DNA, the CDR3 is TGCGACCCCAGGGGCCGCGAGCAGTTCTTC. The encoded protein is CDPRGREQFF.

The V and J genes are TRBV5-6 and TRBJ1-2; TRBD1 aligns across 11 bases. The V and J ends lost 4 bases and 5 bases, in that order; junction bases with no gene match: 7. The CDR3 runs to 15 residues. Germline loops: CDR1 SGHDT, CDR2 YYEEEE. CDR3 amino acids: CASSLSGQGAYGYTF. CDR3 in DNA: TGTGCCAGCAGCCTAAGCGGACAGGGGGCGTATGGCTACACCTTC.

The chain couples TRBV5-8 to TRBJ2-7; D remains ambiguous. CDR3 length: 13 residues. The germline CDR1 and CDR2 sequences are SGHTS and YDEGEE. The ends were cut back, 7 bases at V and 0 bases at J, with 11 bases in the middle. The CDR3 here is CASGGQSSYEQYF. CDR3 DNA sequence: TGTGCCAGCGGCGGCCAAAGCTCCTACGAGCAGTACTTC.

The chain recombines TRBV21-1 with TRBJ1-5; the D segment call TRBD1 is taken from the table without a DNA check. TRBV21-1 is recorded as a pseudogene. The CDR3 has 17 residues. This CDR3 is CASSGRADRGVDQPQHF. The CDR3 DNA reads TGTGCCAGCAGTGGGAGGGCCGACAGGGGGGTGGATCAGCCCCAGCATTTT.

V is TRBV15 and J is TRBJ1-4; D not certain. Trimming took 2 bases from V and 5 from J, leaving 18 bases between them. Germline V CDR1 and CDR2: LNHNV, YYDKDF (reference sequence). The CDR3 extends over 17 amino acids. For the CDR3, the DNA is TGTGCCACCAGCAGATCTGTTGTCGGGAGGAAGAATGAAAAACTGTTTTTT. Translated: CATSRSVVGRKNEKLFF.

The chain is built from TRBV2 and TRBJ2-7; D possibly uses TRBD1 or TRBD2 (5 bases each). There are 15 residues in the CDR3. The ends were cut back, 0 bases at V and 6 bases at J, with 15 bases in the middle. Germline CDR1 is SNHLY and CDR2 is FYNNEI. The CDR3 nucleotides are TGTGCCAGCAGTGAAGCACCGGGGCTAGTGGGCGAGCAGTACTTC. Protein sequence: CASSEAPGLVGEQYF.

This chain uses TRBV29-1 with TRBJ2-5; the match to TRBD1 covers 7 bases. V dropped 7 bases and J dropped 4; count of bases not matched to a gene: 6. This CDR3 has 12 residues. Germline V gives CDR1 SQVTM, CDR2 ANQGSEA. CDR3 sequence reads: CSGTGVGETQYF. CDR3 sequence (DNA): TGCAGCGGAACAGGGGTGGGAGAGACCCAGTACTTC.

The V and J genes are TRBV11-2 and TRBJ1-2, with D tentatively TRBD1 (6 bases). Deletions cut 4 bases from V and 4 bases from J, with 19 bases between. CDR1 and CDR2 (germline): SGHAT, FQNNGV. This CDR3 contains 16 residues. CDR3 region: CASSSISGAQSYGYTF. In nucleotides, the CDR3 is TGTGCCAGCAGCTCCATCTCGGGGGCGCAAAGCTATGGCTACACCTTC.

The chain uses TRBV27 and TRBJ1-1, with 8 bases identical to TRBD1. This CDR3 spans 18 amino acids. The V gene end was trimmed by 2 bases and the J gene end by 1 base; junction bases not matched to a gene: 12. CDR1 is MNHEY, CDR2 SMNVEV, per germline (reference sequence). CDR3 sequence: CASSLRTGRGSGNTEAFF. In DNA, the CDR3 is TGTGCCAGCAGTTTACGGACAGGGAGGGGGAGTGGGAACACTGAAGCTTTCTTT.

The rearrangement links TRBV27 to TRBJ2-7, with TRBD2 identical over 12 bases. This CDR3 is 19 amino acids long. Unmatched junction bases numbered 15, after V lost 5 bases and J lost 1 base. Per the germline V gene, CDR1 is MNHEY and CDR2 is SMNVEV (reference sequence). The CDR3 here is CASSPTGLAGGLGSYEQYF. CDR3 DNA: TGTGCCAGCAGTCCCACGGGTCTAGCGGGAGGGCTGGGATCCTACGAGCAGTACTTC.

The gene calls are TRBV6-5 and TRBJ1-2; D may be TRBD1 (5 bases). V was pared by 11 bases and J by 2 bases, with 12 bases between. The length of the CDR3 is 12 residues. In germline, CDR1 is MNHEY, CDR2 SVGAGI. CDR3: CAVSGRNYGYTF. CDR3 coding DNA: TGTGCCGTCTCGGGACGGAACTATGGCTACACCTTC.

This chain joins TRBV6-1 and TRBJ2-7, with a possible D match to TRBD1 (6 bases). The CDR3 contains 13 residues. Germline V gives CDR1 MNHNS, CDR2 SASEGT. V was trimmed by 7 bases and J by 4 bases, leaving 14 bases between them. The chain's CDR3 is CASNWDTTYEQYF. DNA of the CDR3: TGTGCCAGCAACTGGGACACTACTTACGAGCAGTACTTC.

The chain links TRBV7-6 to TRBJ2-2; the D gene is possibly TRBD1 (8 bases). The CDR3 has 17 amino acids. The V end was cut by 5 bases, the J end by 3 bases, with 19 bases between. Per germline, CDR1 SGHVS and CDR2 FNYEAQ. CDR3 DNA sequence: TGTGCCAGCAGCCCCAGGGGGCGGGGGCCGGACACCGGGGAGCTGTTTTTT. Its translation is CASSPRGRGPDTGELFF.

The chain links TRBV5-4 to TRBJ2-5; no reliable D call. The CDR3 totals 13 residues. V was shortened by 1 base and J by 0 bases, with 4 bases between the two germline ends. The germline V gene has CDR1 SGHNT and CDR2 YYREEE (reference sequence). In DNA form, the CDR3 reads TGTGCCAGCAGCTTGCAAAACCAAGAGACCCAGTACTTC. This codes for CASSLQNQETQYF.

This CDR3 reads CASSLTGASEETQYF. CDR3 in DNA: TGTGCCAGCAGCTTAACAGGGGCGAGCGAAGAGACCCAGTACTTC. The rearrangement links TRBV11-1 to TRBJ2-5, with 7 bases matching TRBD1. Germline loops: CDR1 SGHAT, CDR2 FQDESV (reference sequence). With 2 bases clipped from V and 3 bases from J, the junction kept 6 bases outside the gene matches. This CDR3 is 15 amino acids long.